This TCR beta chain was documented in a study of T cell responses to AZD1222 COVID-19 vaccine. On this clone itself: The target antigen is unknown.

Per germline, CDR1 SGHRS and CDR2 YFSETQ. The CDR3 extends over 15 amino acids. With V trimmed by 0 bases and J by 8 bases, 7 bases remained unmatched. Produced via immunoSEQ multiplex PCR; TCRdb's table is partial and in-frame only. The sample carries fewer than 120,000 clones, over 90% recorded once. Study outcomes and limitations: Unmutated variant regions reportedly attract nearly half of all spike-specific TCRs. Regions 160-218 and 743-854 dominated among vaccine-associated CD4 TCRs spanning spike. The donor cohort was predominantly white British with a female majority, and clonal diversity may have been underestimated.

The clonotype was recovered from an adult who received the AZD1222 COVID-19 vaccine. The sequences come from peripheral blood, collected 28 days after the second AZD1222 dose. The chain employs TRBV5-1 and TRBJ2-1, with TRBD1 matching 8 bases. The CDR3 DNA follows: TGCGCCAGCAGCTTGGAATACAGGGGGTTTGATGAGCAGTTCTTC. Protein: CASSLEYRGFDEQFF.